What follows describes a single T cell receptor (beta chain). No cognate antigen has been identified for it. No per-base quality is available; no much larger clone lies one base away. Each collaborating institution followed its own protocols to collect whole blood in K2EDTA tubes. Collaborator samples were shipped for TCRbeta analysis as frozen whole blood, isolated PBMCs, or DNA extracted from either sample type. The immunoSEQ Assay, a bias-controlled multiplex PCR, was used to amplify TCRbeta CDR3 regions from genomic DNA. The paper's data handling went like this. Within the assay, amplification of reference gene primers was used to estimate how many nucleated cells each sample contained. To quantify the absolute abundance of each unique TCRbeta CDR3 rearrangement, sequence reads were collapsed and filtered. For each sample, productive Simpson clonality was calculated as the square root of Simpson's diversity index across productive rearrangements. TCRdb obtained this table from immuneACCESS and retained in-frame rearrangements with V and J assigned. These tables miss some clones; where compared with another copy, unresolved V genes account for less than half of the shortfall, and the remainder is unexplained. That table furnishes V, J and clone size, whereas the DNA furnished D and trimming. This sample holds 150,000 to 200,000 clones; around 86% were observed only once. The top ten hold 2.7% of the sample.

This sample stems from a study of blood T cell repertoires in COVID-19 (dated by TCRdb to the early 2020s). In terms of the full investigation: Samples from collaborators originated in the United States, Italy and Spain and spanned both the acute and convalescent phases of COVID-19. The prospective study material was composed of cDNA or gDNA derived from T cells, B-cell-depleted T cells, or PBMCs. Deeply sampled blood TCRbeta repertoires from subjects exposed to, actively infected with, or recovered from COVID-19 were included in the dataset. The repertoires were made available in a free public database intended to serve as a resource for research on the immune response to SARS-CoV-2. The samples were drawn from two sources: the first 160 participants of the ongoing ImmuneRACE study, and 1,000 to 1,500 subjects contributed by 6 global collaborators. A de-identified subject ID, COVID-19 status, age in years and sex were almost always included in the sample metadata. Where available, HLA class I and class II types were obtained from metadata supplied by the sample provider rather than from assay-based typing. What the research found in general, with its limitations: The amount of clinical and demographic metadata varied by source and participant and was provided uncurated.

According to the germline V gene, CDR1 reads MDHEN and CDR2 reads SYDVKM. The CDR3 runs 12 residues from the cysteine to the phenylalanine. The DNA shown is the 36-base CDR3, in frame from base 1. Trimming takes 2 bases from V and 8 bases from J, and the germline ends sit 6 bases apart. Sample: peripheral blood. This clonotype was obtained from a man in his forties with active or convalescent COVID-19. Here the chain combines TRBV28 and TRBJ1-4; the D gene cannot be resolved reliably. The bases read TGTGCCAGCAGTTTAAAGCACGAAAAACTGTTTTTT. Translated, this is CASSLKHEKLFF.